Sequencing of this T cell receptor beta chain was carried out in a study of blood T cell repertoires in COVID-19 (dated by TCRdb to between 2020 and 2021). At the level of the whole study: The collaborator samples originated in the United States, Italy and Spain and spanned the acute and convalescent phases of COVID-19. The prospective study material was composed of cDNA or gDNA derived from T cells, B-cell-depleted T cells, or PBMCs. Deeply sampled blood TCRbeta repertoires from subjects exposed to, actively infected with, or recovered from COVID-19 were included in the dataset. The repertoires were released in a freely available public database intended as a resource for research on the immune response to SARS-CoV-2. The samples were drawn from the first 160 participants of the ongoing ImmuneRACE study and from 1,254 subjects provided by 6 global collaborators. Sample metadata almost always included a de-identified subject ID, COVID-19 status, age in years and sex. Where available, HLA class I and class II types were obtained from metadata supplied by the sample provider rather than from assay-based typing. Findings and caveats that apply to the study as a whole: How much clinical and demographic metadata was included differed by source and by participant, and the metadata was provided uncurated.

To note about this clone: No antigen is known for it. No quality values exist for individual bases; no much larger clone is one base distant.

The immunoSEQ Assay, a bias-controlled multiplex PCR, was used to amplify TCRbeta CDR3 regions from genomic DNA. The paper's processing steps were these. Within the assay, amplification of reference gene primers was used to estimate how many nucleated cells each sample contained. To quantify the absolute abundance of each unique TCRbeta CDR3 rearrangement, sequence reads were collapsed and filtered. For each sample, productive Simpson clonality was calculated as the square root of Simpson's diversity index over productive rearrangements. Entries here come from immuneACCESS through TCRdb and include only in-frame sequences with V and J called. Some clones fail to appear in such tables; in the studies checked, an unresolved V gene covers under half of the shortfall, and the cause of the remainder is unknown. V and J calls and clone size are copied from that table; D and trimming were computed from the DNA. This sample gives about 130,000 clones in total; approximately 86% of them show up just once. About 2.5% of the sample goes to the ten largest clones.

The CDR3 contains 17 residues, cysteine and phenylalanine counted. Only the CDR3 DNA is retained, 51 bases long and in frame from the first base. For CDR1 and CDR2, the germline V gene lists LGHNA and YSLEER. After removal of 0 bases from V and 2 bases from J, the junction retains 6 bases not matched to a gene. Participants in the prospective study were enrolled through a virtual design, were aged roughly 18 to 90 years, and lived in some 24 United States geographic areas. In the prospective study, cohorts were assigned on the basis of participant-reported clinical history obtained from a screening survey and a study questionnaire. For ImmuneRACE Cohort 3, a participant was defined as recovered based on two consecutive negative NP/OP PCR tests, clearance by a healthcare professional, or resolution of symptoms. In the prospective study, whole blood, serum and a nasopharyngeal or oropharyngeal swab were collected from each participant by mobile phlebotomists. Participants in the prospective study had the option to provide additional blood draws and questionnaires over a 2-month period. Prospective study blood samples were shipped either frozen or at room temperature before DNA extraction.

The rearrangement joined TRBV4-3 to TRBJ2-5; 10 middle bases align to TRBD2. This TCR came from a woman aged 50 to 60 who had recovered from COVID-19. The sample comprised PBMCs or T cells enriched from blood (not recorded which). Here the CDR3 is given as CASSQDPSGGLQETQYF. The sequenced DNA: TGCGCCAGCAGCCAAGACCCTAGCGGGGGACTACAAGAGACCCAGTACTTC.